Following are 5 T cell receptor beta chains from one sample sequenced in a study of response to subunit inactivated influenza vaccine. TCRdb ran MiXCR on the RT-PCR reads and lists one entry per CDR3 protein. The sample lists roughly 190,000 distinct CDR3 sequences, approximately 15% occurring once. This sample comprised CD8+ T cells sorted from PBMCs, obtained roughly 5 days after vaccination. All receptors derive from a man aged 50 to 60 who received an inactivated influenza vaccine.

The chain is built from TRBV7-2 and TRBJ2-7; 11 positions match TRBD2. The germline V gene encodes CDR1 SGHTA and CDR2 FQGNSA. Unmatched junction bases numbered 3, after V lost 2 bases and J lost 3 bases. The CDR3 sequence is 15 residues long. The chain's CDR3 is CASSLIAGGVYEQYF. The CDR3 nucleotides are TGTGCCAGCAGCTTAATAGCGGGAGGGGTCTACGAGCAGTACTTC.

This clonotype was recorded at least ten times. J is TRBJ2-5 and V is TRBV5-1, with D hard to call. V gave up 2 bases and J gave up 5 bases, with 10 bases separating them. The germline gives CDR1 SGHRS, CDR2 YFSETQ. This CDR3 has 13 residues. DNA for the CDR3: TGCGCCAGCAGCTTCACAGCACCGGAGACCCAGTACTTC. Translating it yields CASSFTAPETQYF.

This clonotype was counted between two and nine times. This chain uses TRBV10-3 with TRBJ2-3; D not resolved. The CDR3 sequence is 13 residues long. V dropped 0 bases and J dropped 4 bases, with 5 bases sitting between them. Germline values: CDR1 ENHRY, CDR2 SYGVKD. This CDR3 is CAISESSSDTQYF. DNA for the CDR3: TGTGCCATCAGTGAGTCAAGTTCAGATACGCAGTATTTT.

The genes are TRBV12-3 or TRBV12-4 and TRBJ2-5; the D gene is possibly TRBD1 (5 bases). The CDR3 has 13 amino acids. Trimming cost V 7 bases and J 3 bases, with 12 bases left between them. The CDR3 is CASNPSDKETQYF. CDR3 sequence (DNA): TGTGCCAGCAATCCGTCGGACAAAGAGACCCAGTACTTC.

This clonotype has more than one count but fewer than ten. For the CDR3, the DNA is TGCAGCGTTAAGCAGGGCTACGAGCAGTACTTC. Residues: CSVKQGYEQYF. The chain is built from TRBV29-1 and TRBJ2-7, with D maybe TRBD1 (5 bases). Germline V gene data show CDR1 as SQVTM and CDR2 as ANQGSEA. The CDR3 runs 11 residues. Trimming shortened V by 5 bases and J by 3 bases, and 8 bases separated the two germline ends.